The next 24 T cell receptor beta chains were all read from a single sample in a study of blood T cell repertoires in COVID-19. TCRdb's copy holds only in-frame clones and misses some; the assay was immunoSEQ multiplex PCR. The profile shows hundreds of thousands of clones, more than 80% of them singletons. The sample was peripheral blood. Receptor source: a woman younger than 45 with active or convalescent COVID-19.

The chain uses TRBV4-1 and TRBJ1-1; D may be TRBD1 (5 bases). The V end lost 4 bases, the J end lost 2 bases, and 11 bases lay between the germline ends. Germline-derived CDR1 and CDR2 are MGHRA and YSYEKL. This CDR3 has 14 amino acids. CDR3 region: CASSRQGSNTEAFF. Written as DNA, the CDR3 is TGCGCCAGCAGCCGCCAGGGTTCAAACACTGAAGCTTTCTTT.

The chain's CDR3 is CAISTGASGNTIYF. The DNA for the CDR3 is TGTGCCATCAGCACAGGAGCCTCTGGAAACACCATATATTTT. The V gene is TRBV10-3, the J gene TRBJ1-3; tentative D call: TRBD1 (5 bases). CDR1 and CDR2 (germline): ENHRY, SYGVKD. The CDR3 is 14 amino acids. Trimming removed 6 bases at V and 0 bases at J, with 9 bases between.

The V gene is TRBV7-8, the J gene TRBJ2-1, with TRBD2 as a possible D gene (6 bases). Germline CDR1 is SGHVS and CDR2 is FQNEAQ. The V end was cut by 5 bases, the J end by 3 bases, with 20 bases between. The CDR3 extends over 17 amino acids. The CDR3 region is CASSRLRTNLDYNEQFF. CDR3 in DNA: TGTGCCAGCAGCCGTCTCAGGACTAACCTAGACTACAATGAGCAGTTCTTC.

The rearrangement joins TRBV27 to TRBJ1-3; TRBD1 agrees at 7 bases. V gave up 3 bases and J gave up 8 bases; unmatched junction bases: 4. The CDR3 runs 13 residues. The germline V gene has CDR1 MNHEY and CDR2 SMNVEV (reference sequence). CDR3 region: CASSFGQGDTIYF. For the CDR3, the DNA is TGTGCCAGCAGTTTCGGGCAGGGGGACACCATATATTTT.

Concerning this clone itself: A read error may account for a junction end that differs from germline. The V and J genes are TRBV30 and TRBJ2-1; TRBD2 aligns across 14 bases. This CDR3 has 15 amino acids. Germline CDR1 is GTSNPN and CDR2 is SVGIG (reference sequence). The CDR3 region is CAWSKGLAGDNKQFF. The CDR3 DNA follows: TGTGCCTGGAGTAAGGGACTAGCGGGAGACAATAAGCAGTTCTTC.

The chain carries TRBV5-6 and TRBJ1-6; D possibly corresponds to TRBD1 (6 bases). The germline V gene encodes CDR1 SGHDT and CDR2 YYEEEE. The CDR3 runs 16 residues. The V end was cut by 4 bases, the J end by 0 bases, with 11 bases between. The CDR3 reads CASSQQGSSYNSPLHF. In DNA, the CDR3 is TGTGCCAGCAGCCAACAGGGCAGCTCCTATAATTCACCCCTCCACTTT.

The chain combines TRBV12-2 with TRBJ1-2. TRBV12-2 is flagged as a pseudogene. This CDR3 contains 19 residues. DNA for the CDR3: TGTGCAAGTCGCTTCGTTAGGGAGATGGAAAGCAAAACAAACTATGGCTACACCTTC. Translation: CASRFVREMESKTNYGYTF.

This clone was observed a few times. The chain combines TRBV12-3 or TRBV12-4 with TRBJ1-2, with D maybe TRBD1 (6 bases). This CDR3 is 12 amino acids long. V was cut by 3 bases and J by 7 bases, with 9 bases left in between. CDR3 nucleotide sequence: TGTGCCAGCAGTTTTCAGGGGTTTGGCTACACCTTC. Translating gives CASSFQGFGYTF.

The chain combines TRBV12-3 or TRBV12-4 with TRBJ1-6; D not certain. CDR3 length: 13 amino acids. Trimming removed 6 bases from V and 10 bases from J, with 13 bases in between. The CDR3 DNA reads TGTGCCAGCAGCCCCGTGGAGAGATCACCCCTCCACTTT. It yields the protein CASSPVERSPLHF.

With respect to this clone: The same CDR3 arises from other DNA sequences in this sample as well. The rearrangement uses TRBV30 and TRBJ2-7, with D possibly being TRBD1 (6 bases). The germline V gene encodes CDR1 GTSNPN and CDR2 SVGIG (reference sequence). Deletions cut 0 bases from V and 3 bases from J, with 12 bases between. The CDR3 extends over 14 amino acids. The CDR3 sequence is CAWSVQGRVYEQYF. The CDR3 DNA reads as TGTGCCTGGAGTGTACAGGGAAGGGTCTACGAGCAGTACTTC.

The chain has TRBV29-1 and TRBJ1-2; TRBD1 matches at 10 bases. V lost 7 bases to trimming and J lost 3 bases; unmatched junction nucleotides: 11. The CDR3 loop spans 15 amino acids. Germline-derived CDR1 and CDR2 are SQVTM and ANQGSEA. The CDR3 here is CSASVGTGAYYGYTF. The CDR3 bases are TGCAGCGCCTCTGTTGGGACAGGGGCTTACTATGGCTACACCTTC.

Only a few counts were recorded for this clone. The chain couples TRBV19 to TRBJ1-2; 8 nucleotides agree with TRBD1. The V gene end was trimmed by 4 bases and the J gene end by 1 base; junction bases not matched to a gene: 8. The CDR3 has 16 amino acids. CDR1 is LNHDA and CDR2 is SQIVND in the germline V gene (reference sequence). CDR3 sequence (DNA): TGTGCCAGTAGTACGCCGGGACAGGAGAATAACTATGGCTACACCTTC. Protein sequence: CASSTPGQENNYGYTF.

J is TRBJ2-7 and V is TRBV30; D remains unclear. This CDR3 comprises 12 residues. Trimming removed 3 bases at V and 2 bases at J, with 8 bases between. Germline CDR1 and CDR2: GTSNPN and SVGIG (reference sequence). DNA of the CDR3: TGTGCCTGGAGGGCGGATCCCTACGAGCAGTACTTC. Protein product: CAWRADPYEQYF. Drawing the rest from reference TRBV30 and TRBJ2-7, the complete variable domain is SQTIHQWPATLVQPVGSPLSLECTVEGTSNPNLYWYRQAAGRGLQLLFYSVGIGQISSEVPQNLSASRPQDRQFILSSKKLLLSDSGFYLCAWRADPYEQYFGPGTRLTVT.

The genes are TRBV27 and TRBJ2-7, with D tentatively TRBD1 (6 bases). This CDR3 spans 13 amino acids. V shed 3 bases and J shed 2 bases, with 8 bases lying between them. Germline CDR1 and CDR2: MNHEY and SMNVEV (reference sequence). Written as DNA, the CDR3 is TGTGCCAGCAGTTTTCGGACAGCCTACGAGCAGTACTTC. Protein sequence: CASSFRTAYEQYF.

As for this clone: With a much larger clone just one base away, this may be a read error. The rearrangement uses TRBV9 and TRBJ1-1; 8 nucleotides match TRBD1. The CDR3 consists of 15 residues. CDR1 is SGDLS and CDR2 is YYNGEE in the germline V gene. Unmatched junction bases numbered 1, after V lost 0 bases and J lost 0 bases. The CDR3 coding sequence is TGTGCCAGCAGCGTAGGGGACAGGTTGAACACTGAAGCTTTCTTT. Protein product: CASSVGDRLNTEAFF. Together with reference TRBV9 and TRBJ1-1, the CDR3 gives the full variable domain: DSGVTQTPKHLITATGQRVTLRCSPRSGDLSVYWYQQSLDQGLQFLIQYYNGEERAKGNILERFSAQQFPDLHSELNLSSLELGDSALYFCASSVGDRLNTEAFFGQGTRLTVV.

The chain couples TRBV5-1 to TRBJ1-2; 7 nucleotides match TRBD1. Germline V gene sequence: CDR1 SGHRS, CDR2 YFSETQ. This CDR3 spans 14 amino acids. Trimming at V came to 4 bases and at J to 6 bases, leaving 9 bases not matched to a gene. The CDR3: CASSGRQGDDGYTF. CDR3 coding DNA: TGCGCCAGCAGCGGACGTCAGGGGGATGATGGCTACACCTTC.

The chain employs TRBV27 and TRBJ1-2, with TRBD1 as a possible D gene (6 bases). V shed 5 bases and J shed 2 bases, with 15 bases lying between them. The germline CDR1 and CDR2 sequences are MNHEY and SMNVEV (reference sequence). The CDR3 has 15 amino acids. CDR3 region: CASSGRWGPNYGYTF. CDR3 DNA: TGTGCCAGCAGTGGGCGTTGGGGGCCCAACTATGGCTACACCTTC.

The chain uses TRBV6-5 and TRBJ2-7; D gene ambiguous. Trimming removed 0 bases from V and 5 bases from J, with 17 bases in between. Per the germline V gene, CDR1 is MNHEY and CDR2 is SVGAGI. The CDR3 runs to 16 residues. The chain's CDR3 is CASSYSILVRSHEQYF. The CDR3 DNA reads TGTGCCAGCAGTTACTCGATCCTTGTGCGGTCTCACGAGCAGTACTTC.

V and J are TRBV4-1 and TRBJ1-2; D not resolved. Germline V gene data show CDR1 as MGHRA and CDR2 as YSYEKL. The germline V and J ends were trimmed by 0 bases and 0 bases, with 5 bases remaining between them. The CDR3 sequence is 14 residues long. CDR3 nucleotides: TGCGCCAGCAGCCAAGATGGAGCTAACTATGGCTACACCTTC. As protein: CASSQDGANYGYTF.

The rearrangement links TRBV7-8 to TRBJ2-7, with 8 nucleotides matching TRBD2. CDR3 size: 16 residues. The V and J ends lost 0 bases and 2 bases, in that order; junction bases with no gene match: 6. CDR1 is SGHVS, CDR2 FQNEAQ, per germline. CDR3 amino acids: CASSLASGGFTYEQYF. CDR3 coding DNA: TGTGCCAGCAGCTTAGCGAGCGGGGGATTTACCTACGAGCAGTACTTC.

This rearrangement joins TRBV6-1 to TRBJ1-4; 8 nucleotides match TRBD1. Germline V gene sequence: CDR1 MNHNS, CDR2 SASEGT. The CDR3 totals 15 residues. V lost 2 bases, J lost 4 bases, and 3 bases stayed unmatched. CDR3 sequence reads: CASSEQTGVNEKLFF. CDR3 sequence (DNA): TGTGCCAGCAGTGAACAGACAGGGGTTAATGAAAAACTGTTTTTT.

This clone was seen only once. The chain is built from TRBV6-5 and TRBJ2-2; TRBD1 aligns across 11 bases. The length of the CDR3 is 15 residues. V shed 7 bases and J 5 bases; nucleotides not matched to a gene: 6. The germline V gene encodes CDR1 MNHEY and CDR2 SVGAGI. CDR3 coding DNA: TGTGCCAGCATTGGGACAGGGGGGCTGACCGGGGAGCTGTTTTTT. It codes for CASIGTGGLTGELFF.

The chain recombines TRBV9 with TRBJ2-1; the D gene is possibly TRBD1 (6 bases). The ends were cut back, 2 bases at V and 0 bases at J, with 15 bases in the middle. This CDR3 region has 17 residues. Germline CDR1 is SGDLS and CDR2 is YYNGEE. CDR3 sequence: CASSVRGSGSSYNEQFF. Written as DNA, the CDR3 is TGTGCCAGCAGCGTGAGGGGGAGCGGCAGCTCCTACAATGAGCAGTTCTTC.

A few counts support this clone. J is TRBJ2-2 and V is TRBV5-1; TRBD1 matches at 10 bases. The germline V gene encodes CDR1 SGHRS and CDR2 YFSETQ. This CDR3 is built from 17 residues. Unmatched junction bases numbered 6, after V lost 0 bases and J lost 4 bases. The DNA of the CDR3 is TGCGCCAGCAGCTTGGGTCTTGGGACAGGGGTCACCGGGGAGCTGTTTTTT. It translates to CASSLGLGTGVTGELFF.